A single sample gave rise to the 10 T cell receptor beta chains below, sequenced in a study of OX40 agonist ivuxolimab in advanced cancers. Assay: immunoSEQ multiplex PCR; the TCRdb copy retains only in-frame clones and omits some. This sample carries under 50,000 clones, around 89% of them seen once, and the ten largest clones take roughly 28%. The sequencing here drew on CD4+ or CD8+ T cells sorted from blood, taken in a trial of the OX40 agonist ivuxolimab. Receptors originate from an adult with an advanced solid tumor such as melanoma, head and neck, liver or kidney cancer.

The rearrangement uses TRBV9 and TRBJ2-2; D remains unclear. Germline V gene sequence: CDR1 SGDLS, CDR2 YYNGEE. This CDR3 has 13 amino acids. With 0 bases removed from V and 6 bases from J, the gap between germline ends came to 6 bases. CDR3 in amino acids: CASSVGESGELFF. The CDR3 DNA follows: TGTGCCAGCAGCGTAGGCGAATCCGGGGAGCTGTTTTTT.

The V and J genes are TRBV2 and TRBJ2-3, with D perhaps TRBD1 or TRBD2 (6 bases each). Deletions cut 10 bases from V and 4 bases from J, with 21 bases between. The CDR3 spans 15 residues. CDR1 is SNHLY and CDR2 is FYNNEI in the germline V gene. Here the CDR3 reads CATFSPRGEADTQYF. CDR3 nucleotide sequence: TGTGCCACCTTCAGCCCGAGGGGGGAAGCAGATACGCAGTATTTT.

The CDR3 coding sequence is TGTGCCAGCAGCGTCGGGACAGACGACTCTGGAAACACCATATATTTT. The encoded protein is CASSVGTDDSGNTIYF. The rearrangement uses TRBV21-1 and TRBJ1-3; TRBD1 is the table's D call and was not checked against the DNA. TRBV21-1 is termed a pseudogene. The CDR3 extends over 16 amino acids.

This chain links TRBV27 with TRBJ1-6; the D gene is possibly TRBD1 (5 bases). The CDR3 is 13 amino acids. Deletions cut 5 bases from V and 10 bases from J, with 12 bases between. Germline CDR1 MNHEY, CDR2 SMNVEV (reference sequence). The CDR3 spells CASSVMGLSPLHF. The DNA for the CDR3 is TGTGCCAGCAGTGTTATGGGGCTCTCACCCCTCCACTTT.

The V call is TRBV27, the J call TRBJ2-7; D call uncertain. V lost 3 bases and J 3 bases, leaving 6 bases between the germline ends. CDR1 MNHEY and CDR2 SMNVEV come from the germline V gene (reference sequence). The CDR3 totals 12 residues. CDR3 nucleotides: TGTGCCAGCAGTTTCCCGGGCTACGAGCAGTACTTC. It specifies CASSFPGYEQYF.

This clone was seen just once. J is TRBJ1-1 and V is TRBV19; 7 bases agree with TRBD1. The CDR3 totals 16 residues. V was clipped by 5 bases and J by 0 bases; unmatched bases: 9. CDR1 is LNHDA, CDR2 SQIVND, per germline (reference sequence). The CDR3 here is CASSVGQVLMNTEAFF. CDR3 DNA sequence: TGTGCCAGTAGTGTAGGACAGGTATTAATGAACACTGAAGCTTTCTTT.

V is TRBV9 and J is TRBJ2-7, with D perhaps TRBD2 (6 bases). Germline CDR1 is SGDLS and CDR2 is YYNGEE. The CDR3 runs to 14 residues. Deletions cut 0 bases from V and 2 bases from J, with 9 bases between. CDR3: CASSVGDSAYEQYF. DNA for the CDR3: TGTGCCAGCAGCGTAGGGGACTCAGCCTACGAGCAGTACTTC. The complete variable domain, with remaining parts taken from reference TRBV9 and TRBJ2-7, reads DSGVTQTPKHLITATGQRVTLRCSPRSGDLSVYWYQQSLDQGLQFLIQYYNGEERAKGNILERFSAQQFPDLHSELNLSSLELGDSALYFCASSVGDSAYEQYFGPGTRLTVT.

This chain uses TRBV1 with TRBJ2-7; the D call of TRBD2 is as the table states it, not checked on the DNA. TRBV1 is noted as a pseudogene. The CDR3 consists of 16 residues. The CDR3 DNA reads TGCACCAGCAGCCAAGACCCCAGACTTGTACCCTACGAGCAGTACTTC. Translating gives CTSSQDPRLVPYEQYF.

The DNA for the CDR3 is TGTGCCAGCAGCGTAGCCCAGCTTTCCTACGAGCAGTACTTC. Its translation: CASSVAQLSYEQYF. The chain is built from TRBV9 and TRBJ2-5, with D hard to call. The J call is doubtful: the DNA matches TRBJ2-7 better. Per the germline V gene, CDR1 is SGDLS and CDR2 is YYNGEE. The CDR3 is 14 amino acids.

The CDR3 region is CSGRRARPTDTQYF. The CDR3 DNA reads as TGCAGCGGTCGACGGGCCCGTCCTACAGATACGCAGTATTTT. The chain uses TRBV29-1 and TRBJ2-3; D gene ambiguous. V was pared by 7 bases and J by 3 bases, with 17 bases between. The CDR3 contains 14 residues. Germline V gene lookup returns CDR1 SQVTM and CDR2 ANQGSEA.